A single sample gave rise to the 10 T cell receptor beta chains below, sequenced in a study of low-dose radiotherapy and immunotherapy resistance in tumors. TRAV- and TRBV-specific primers were used for first-strand cDNA, which covered alpha and beta chains. Amplification, which lasted 15 to 20 PCR cycles, used a constant-region primer and V-primer adapter to amplify TCRs. TCRdb reprocessed the reads via MiXCR and lists one record per CDR3 protein. The data hold some 100,000 distinct CDR3 sequences, with less than 25% observed a single time. This sample's time point: after trial treatment. This sample's treatment: LDRT plus nivolumab, ipilimumab, low-dose cyclophosphamide and aspirin (RACIN trial). Material: PBMCs, obtained after low-dose radiotherapy plus immunotherapy. The receptors were sampled from a male donor with prostate cancer.

This clonotype has a count of ten or more. The chain couples TRBV6-2 or TRBV6-3 to TRBJ1-6; D call uncertain. CDR3 length equals 16 residues. In germline, CDR1 is MNHEY, CDR2 SVGEGT. V dropped 1 base and J dropped 8 bases, with 15 bases sitting between them. DNA for the CDR3: TGTGCCAGCAGTTACTACCCCCCGGGAGGATATTCACCCCTCCACTTT. It specifies CASSYYPPGGYSPLHF.

This clonotype was picked up a small number of times. V gene TRBV6-4 combines with J gene TRBJ2-3; the match to TRBD2 covers 11 bases. Germline assignment: CDR1 MRHNA and CDR2 SNTAGT. The J segment lost 2 bases and the V segment lost 4 bases, leaving 2 bases of the junction unmatched. The CDR3 contains 15 residues. This chain's CDR3 is CASSAGLADTDTQYF. The CDR3 bases are TGTGCCAGCAGTGCGGGACTAGCGGACACAGATACGCAGTATTTT.

This clonotype was observed at least ten times. V and J are TRBV5-6 and TRBJ2-3; D tentatively reads TRBD1 or TRBD2 (6 bases each). CDR3 size: 15 residues. Trimming left V 2 bases short and J 9 bases short, with 19 bases between. Germline loops: CDR1 SGHDT, CDR2 YYEEEE. The CDR3 coding sequence is TGTGCCAGCAGCTTTGGGGGGCCGGGTGAGTACACGCAGTATTTT. The encoded protein is CASSFGGPGEYTQYF.

This clonotype was picked up many times. The rearrangement links TRBV2 to TRBJ1-2; 8 bases line up with TRBD1. Trimming took 6 bases from V and 4 from J; bases not matched to a gene: 7. Germline V CDR1 and CDR2: SNHLY, FYNNEI. The CDR3 runs 14 residues. The CDR3 bases are TGTGCCAGCAGGGCGACAGGGGCCCCCTATGGCTACACCTTC. The encoded protein is CASRATGAPYGYTF. Complete variable domain (other parts from reference TRBV2 and TRBJ1-2): EPEVTQTPSHQVTQMGQEVILRCVPISNHLYFYWYRQILGQKVEFLVSFYNNEISEKSEIFDDQFSVERPDGSNFTLKIRSTKLEDSAMYFCASRATGAPYGYTFGSGTRLTVV.

This clonotype was recorded at least ten times. The chain couples TRBV7-3 to TRBJ2-3; 13 bases are a match to TRBD2. This CDR3 is built from 18 residues. Germline CDR1 and CDR2: SGHTA and FQGTGA. The trim removed 0 bases at V and 6 bases at J, leaving 9 bases unmatched. CDR3 coding DNA: TGTGCCAGCAGCTTAACGGAGCCGGGACTAGCGGGACTGGATACGCAGTATTTT. Amino acid sequence: CASSLTEPGLAGLDTQYF.

The chain combines TRBV5-4 with TRBJ1-4; 9 bases agree with TRBD1. Germline lookup yields CDR1 SGHNT and CDR2 YYREEE (reference sequence). The CDR3 has 15 residues. After removal of 3 bases from V and 5 bases from J, the junction contained 5 bases not matched to a gene. The DNA for the CDR3 is TGTGCCAGCAGCTGGACGGGACAGGGAAATGAAAAACTGTTTTTT. Its protein is CASSWTGQGNEKLFF.

This clonotype has at least ten counts. The chain joins TRBV6-6 to TRBJ1-2; D is perhaps TRBD1 (5 bases). The CDR3 has 12 amino acids. Looked up from germline, CDR1 is MNHNY and CDR2 is SVGAGI (reference sequence). With 8 bases removed from V and 4 bases from J, the gap between germline ends came to 11 bases. DNA for the CDR3: TGTGCCAGCGGGGCCGTGAGCTATGGCTACACCTTC. Protein sequence: CASGAVSYGYTF.

The genes are TRBV6-1 and TRBJ2-7; D is uncertain. Trimming cost V 7 bases and J 5 bases, with 12 bases left between them. Germline assignment: CDR1 MNHNS and CDR2 SASEGT. The CDR3 contains 12 residues. DNA of the CDR3: TGTGCCAGCACGGACCGGTGGGACGAGCAGTACTTC. Translation: CASTDRWDEQYF.

In this sample, this clonotype turned up many times. The chain combines TRBV4-1 with TRBJ2-7, with TRBD2 matching over 7 bases. V gave up 5 bases and J gave up 3 bases; unmatched junction bases: 7. This CDR3 spans 14 amino acids. Germline lookup yields CDR1 MGHRA and CDR2 YSYEKL. The CDR3 spells CASSLGGDGYEQYF. The CDR3, as DNA: TGCGCCAGCAGCTTGGGGGGGGACGGCTACGAGCAGTACTTC.

This clonotype was recorded many times. CDR3 DNA sequence: TGTGCCAGCAGTGGTTTAGCCGGAGGGACCCAGTACTTC. Residues: CASSGLAGGTQYF. J is TRBJ2-5 and V is TRBV7-3, with D possibly TRBD2 on 5 matching bases. Trimming took 6 bases from V and 7 from J, leaving 15 bases between them. CDR1 is SGHTA, CDR2 FQGTGA, per germline. The CDR3 length is 13 residues.